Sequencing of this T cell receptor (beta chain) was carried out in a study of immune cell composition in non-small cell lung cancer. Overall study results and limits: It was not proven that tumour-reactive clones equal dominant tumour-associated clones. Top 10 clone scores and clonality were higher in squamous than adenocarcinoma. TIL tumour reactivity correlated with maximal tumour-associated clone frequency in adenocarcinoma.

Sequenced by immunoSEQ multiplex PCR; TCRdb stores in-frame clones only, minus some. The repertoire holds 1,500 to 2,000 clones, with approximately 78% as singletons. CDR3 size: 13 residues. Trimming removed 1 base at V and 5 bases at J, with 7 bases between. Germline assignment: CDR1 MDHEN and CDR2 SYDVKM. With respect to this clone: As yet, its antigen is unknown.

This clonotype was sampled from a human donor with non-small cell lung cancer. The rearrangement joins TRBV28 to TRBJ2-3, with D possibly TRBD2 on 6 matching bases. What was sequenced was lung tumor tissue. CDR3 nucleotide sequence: TGTGCCAGCAGTTTATCCGGGGGAGATACGCAGTATTTT. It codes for CASSLSGGDTQYF.